A single TCR beta chain is shown here with its context. This clonotype was observed many times. This clone's antigen is unknown. Per-nucleotide qualities are absent, and no much larger clonotype sits a single base away. The sample comes from a study of CD8 T cells in ankylosing spondylitis (dated by TCRdb to about 2017). For context, the study as a whole: The study profiled T cell receptor beta repertoires in healthy donors and ankylosing spondylitis patients to find disease-linked TCR variants. The whole study cohort included some 100 healthy donors and 25 or so ankylosing spondylitis patients. Peripheral blood was sampled, and synovial fluid was additionally collected from ankylosing spondylitis patients. The study at large found these results: Some TCR beta motif variants had previously been reported in synovial fluid and blood of reactive arthritis patients, which suggested common disease-initiation mechanisms. Blood from ankylosing spondylitis patients appeared to be characterized by a TCR beta motif composed of several highly homologous amino acid variants. The disease-linked clones were reported as significantly enriched in matched synovial fluid samples from ankylosing spondylitis patients. The disease-linked clones had a CD8+ phenotype and were found at relatively low frequencies in peripheral blood.

For sequencing, an Illumina HiSeq 2500 was employed. Quantitative 5'-RACE with molecular barcodes was used to prepare TCR beta libraries. In the original analysis: A new computational method based on a probabilistic model of VDJ rearrangement was used to identify disease-linked TCR variants. In TCRdb, the public reads were trimmed at Q25 with fastp and aligned with MiXCR, with productive beta chains retained. Records with the same CDR3 protein are collapsed into one entry carrying the most frequent genes and DNA. TCRdb, rather than the study authors, made the V and J calls. The sample data list 200,000 to 300,000 distinct CDR3 sequences, and around 7.8% of these were observed just once. About 6.8% of the sample is held by the ten biggest clonotypes. The germline V gene (reference sequence) provides CDR1 DFQATT and CDR2 SNEGSKA. The CDR3 has 16 amino acids, counting the end cysteine and phenylalanine. CDR3 DNA only is kept here, 48 bases in frame from base 1. At the junction V is shortened by 3 bases and J by 3 bases; bases outside the gene matches: 10.

The sample taken for sequencing was blood, either unsorted or a sorted T cell fraction (not recorded which). Here the chain combines TRBV20-1 and TRBJ2-2, with 7 bases in between that match TRBD2. The clonotype originates from a male donor with ankylosing spondylitis or in good health (not recorded which). Here is the DNA: TGCAGTGCTAGGGACCTGAGGGAGGGCGACACCGGGGAGCTGTTTTTT. This codes for CSARDLREGDTGELFF.